This passage covers 32 T cell receptor beta chains from one sample sequenced in a study of T cell changes during pregnancy in multiple sclerosis. Profiled with immunoSEQ multiplex PCR; TCRdb holds only in-frame clones, not every one. This table has roughly 40,000 clones, almost 95% appearing once. Sequenced material: CD4+ T cells from peripheral blood mononuclear cells, taken before pregnancy. Receptors originate from a female donor with multiple sclerosis, enrolled in a pregnancy study.

The chain couples TRBV5-1 to TRBJ2-7; TRBD2 is a possible D gene (5 bases). Germline CDR1 reads SGHRS; CDR2 reads YFSETQ. The V gene lost 5 bases and the J gene lost 6 bases, with 15 bases spanning the gap. This CDR3 is built from 13 residues. The CDR3 is CASSRSLEGEQYF. CDR3 bases: TGCGCCAGCAGTCGGTCCCTAGAGGGCGAGCAGTACTTC.

This chain joins TRBV5-4 and TRBJ2-1; TRBD2 matches at 7 bases. V lost 3 bases to trimming and J lost 7 bases; unmatched junction nucleotides: 7. The germline V gene has CDR1 SGHNT and CDR2 YYREEE (reference sequence). This CDR3 comprises 14 residues. The CDR3 DNA is TGTGCCAGCAGCTGGCTCGGACTAGATAATGAGCAGTTCTTC. Protein product: CASSWLGLDNEQFF.

The chain joins TRBV5-8 to TRBJ2-2; D unclear. V was cut by 0 bases and J by 3 bases, with 9 bases left in between. CDR3 size: 15 residues. Germline V CDR1 and CDR2: SGHTS, YDEGEE. The CDR3, as DNA: TGTGCCAGCAGCTTGGTACAGAGAGACACCGGGGAGCTGTTTTTT. This sequence encodes CASSLVQRDTGELFF.

The chain links TRBV19 to TRBJ1-5; D might be TRBD1 (5 bases). The V and J ends lost 3 bases and 1 base respectively, with 16 bases between them. There are 17 residues in the CDR3. Germline V CDR1 and CDR2: LNHDA, SQIVND (reference sequence). This CDR3 is CASSIISGSRSNQPQHF. In nucleotides, the CDR3 is TGTGCCAGTAGTATTATTTCAGGGTCGAGAAGCAATCAGCCCCAGCATTTT.

The chain has TRBV11-2 and TRBJ2-7; unclear D gene. Germline assignment: CDR1 SGHAT and CDR2 FQNNGV. Trimming removed 0 bases from V and 1 base from J, with 7 bases in between. This CDR3 contains 14 residues. In nucleotides, the CDR3 is TGTGCCAGCAGCTTAGATGTCGTATCCTACGAGCAGTACTTC. It encodes CASSLDVVSYEQYF.

The chain joins TRBV25-1 to TRBJ1-2, with TRBD1 as a possible D gene (5 bases). CDR3 size: 15 residues. Trimming cost V 2 bases and J 13 bases, with 23 bases left between them. CDR1 MGHDK and CDR2 SYGVNS come from the germline V gene. CDR3 loop: CASSEIGGAHQVSTF. The CDR3 region has the DNA TGTGCCAGCAGTGAAATCGGAGGGGCCCACCAAGTTAGCACCTTC.

The chain couples TRBV11-2 to TRBJ2-1; 11 nucleotides match TRBD2. The trim removed 5 bases at V and 9 bases at J, leaving 3 bases unmatched. Germline-derived CDR1 and CDR2 are SGHAT and FQNNGV. This CDR3 contains 13 residues. The CDR3 nucleotides are TGTGCCAGCAGCCCCACTAGCGGGAGTGAGCAGTTCTTC. This translates into CASSPTSGSEQFF.

The J gene is TRBJ2-3, the V gene TRBV19, with unresolved D. The V end lost 2 bases, the J end lost 3 bases, and 9 bases lay between the germline ends. In germline, CDR1 is LNHDA, CDR2 SQIVND (reference sequence). This CDR3 contains 14 residues. The CDR3 sequence: CASSIPQSTDTQYF. The CDR3 nucleotides are TGTGCCAGTAGTATACCTCAGTCTACAGATACGCAGTATTTT.

The rearrangement links TRBV7-9 to TRBJ2-3, with D possibly matching TRBD1 (5 bases). The V end lost 1 base, the J end lost 2 bases, and 10 bases lay between the germline ends. The CDR3 has 15 residues. Germline V gene sequence: CDR1 SEHNR, CDR2 FQNEAQ (reference sequence). CDR3 in DNA: TGTGCCAGCAGCTTAGATGGGGCCGCCACAGATACGCAGTATTTT. It specifies CASSLDGAATDTQYF.

This chain uses TRBV7-3 with TRBJ2-3; 10 bases map to TRBD2. Germline loops: CDR1 SGHTA, CDR2 FQGTGA. The CDR3 sequence is 17 residues long. The J segment lost 4 bases and the V segment lost 5 bases, leaving 12 bases of the junction unmatched. CDR3 DNA: TGTGCCAGCAGCGAATGGGCTGGGACTAGCGTTCCAGATACGCAGTATTTT. Translating gives CASSEWAGTSVPDTQYF.

The chain is built from TRBV7-2 and TRBJ2-3; 10 positions agree with TRBD1. Germline trimming cut 5 bases from V and 6 bases from J; bases unmatched to any gene: 5. There are 14 residues in the CDR3. Germline CDR1 SGHTA, CDR2 FQGNSA. This CDR3 reads CASSTRTGGDTQYF. CDR3 DNA: TGTGCCAGCAGCACCCGGACAGGGGGGGATACGCAGTATTTT.

This sequence joins TRBV6-6 and TRBJ2-2, with 8 bases identical to TRBD2. This CDR3 has 15 residues. The V gene's germline CDR1 is MNHNY and CDR2 SVGAGI (reference sequence). The V segment lost 3 bases and the J segment 4 bases; nucleotides outside the gene matches: 4. The CDR3 nucleotides read TGTGCCAGCAGTTATAGAAGCGGGAGCACCGGGGAGCTGTTTTTT. This encodes CASSYRSGSTGELFF.

This sequence joins TRBV19 and TRBJ1-2; 8 bases are a match to TRBD1. Germline CDR1 reads LNHDA; CDR2 reads SQIVND (reference sequence). The V gene end was trimmed by 7 bases and the J gene end by 8 bases; junction bases not matched to a gene: 15. This CDR3 has 15 amino acids. DNA of the CDR3: TGTGCCAGTATCGAGGTGGGCAGGGGGCGCCGGGGCTACACCTTC. This encodes CASIEVGRGRRGYTF. The variable domain in full, completed from reference TRBV19 and TRBJ1-2, reads DGGITQSPKYLFRKEGQNVTLSCEQNLNHDAMYWYRQDPGQGLRLIYYSQIVNDFQKGDIAEGYSVSREKKESFPLTVTSAQKNPTAFYLCASIEVGRGRRGYTFGSGTRLTVV.

The chain joins TRBV4-2 to TRBJ2-1, with TRBD2 matching 14 bases. CDR1 and CDR2 (germline): LGHNA, YNFKEQ. Unmatched junction bases numbered 12, after V lost 6 bases and J lost 11 bases. The CDR3 has 16 residues. CDR3 in amino acids: CASSQTSGRATPQQFF. CDR3 DNA sequence: TGTGCCAGCAGTCAGACTAGCGGGAGGGCCACACCCCAGCAGTTCTTC.

The chain uses TRBV29-1 and TRBJ1-1; a weak D match, TRBD1 (6 bases). Trimming removed 6 bases from V and 8 bases from J, with 19 bases in between. Germline V gene data show CDR1 as SQVTM and CDR2 as ANQGSEA. The CDR3 contains 13 residues. The CDR3 here is CSVRGGLKGEAFF. The CDR3 DNA sequence: TGCAGCGTGCGGGGGGGGCTCAAGGGAGAAGCTTTCTTT.

The chain uses TRBV2 and TRBJ2-1; the match to TRBD2 covers 11 bases. This CDR3 comprises 15 residues. V lost 10 bases, J lost 6 bases, and 11 bases stayed unmatched. The germline CDR1 and CDR2 sequences are SNHLY and FYNNEI. CDR3 sequence reads: CAKKGASGRINEQFF. The CDR3 nucleotides read TGTGCCAAAAAGGGGGCTAGCGGGAGGATCAATGAGCAGTTCTTC.

The J gene is TRBJ2-6, the V gene TRBV7-8; D possibly corresponds to TRBD1 (5 bases). CDR1 and CDR2 (germline): SGHVS, FQNEAQ. Trimming removed 2 bases from V and 0 bases from J, with 17 bases in between. CDR3 size: 19 residues. The CDR3 protein is CASSLQVQGTRSGANVLTF. CDR3 DNA: TGTGCCAGCAGCTTACAGGTCCAGGGAACCCGCTCTGGGGCCAACGTCCTGACTTTC. The full variable domain, with the rest looked up from reference TRBV7-8 and TRBJ2-6, is GAGVSQSPRYKVAKRGQDVALRCDPISGHVSLFWYQQALGQGPEFLTYFQNEAQLDKSGLPSDRFFAERPEGSVSTLKIQRTQQEDSAVYLCASSLQVQGTRSGANVLTFGAGSRLTVL.

The rearrangement uses TRBV18 and TRBJ1-5; perhaps TRBD1 as D (6 bases). The CDR3 length is 16 residues. Germline-derived CDR1 and CDR2 are KGHSH and LQKENI. With 4 bases removed from V and 7 bases from J, the gap between germline ends came to 20 bases. CDR3 sequence: CASSLVRGSEGQPQHF. The CDR3 coding sequence is TGTGCCAGCTCACTGGTCAGGGGATCAGAGGGGCAGCCCCAGCATTTT.

CDR3 protein: CASSTGTGHSSPYNEQFF. The CDR3 bases are TGTGCCAGCAGTACAGGGACAGGGCACAGTTCCCCCTACAATGAGCAGTTCTTC. This rearrangement joins TRBV2 to TRBJ2-1; 9 bases match TRBD1. The CDR3 is made up of 18 amino acids. Germline CDR1 and CDR2: SNHLY and FYNNEI. The J segment lost 2 bases and the V segment lost 5 bases, leaving 13 bases of the junction unmatched.

This rearrangement joins TRBV9 to TRBJ1-1; unclear D gene. The CDR3 sequence is 14 residues long. Deletions cut 0 bases from V and 1 base from J, with 7 bases between. The V gene's germline CDR1 is SGDLS and CDR2 YYNGEE. DNA of the CDR3: TGTGCCAGCAGCGTAGTTGGGCCGAACACTGAAGCTTTCTTT. Protein product: CASSVVGPNTEAFF.

CDR3 nucleotides: TGTGCCAGCACCCTCGGGAATGAGCAGTTCTTC. Translating it yields CASTLGNEQFF. V and J are TRBV28 and TRBJ2-1; D is undetermined. Germline V gene data show CDR1 as MDHEN and CDR2 as SYDVKM. Trimming stripped 7 bases from V and 7 bases from J, with 8 bases between. The CDR3 is 11 amino acids.

This chain links TRBV5-1 with TRBJ2-7; 7 bases are a match to TRBD2. The V gene's germline CDR1 is SGHRS and CDR2 YFSETQ. The V gene end was trimmed by 7 bases and the J gene end by 3 bases; junction bases not matched to a gene: 4. The CDR3 runs to 12 residues. CDR3 region: CASSGTNYEQYF. CDR3 bases: TGCGCCAGCTCCGGGACTAACTACGAGCAGTACTTC.

V and J are TRBV19 and TRBJ2-7, with 12 positions matching TRBD2. The CDR3 contains 15 residues. V shed 5 bases and J 2 bases; nucleotides not matched to a gene: 4. Germline CDR1 LNHDA, CDR2 SQIVND (reference sequence). Here the CDR3 reads CASSLRTSGAYEQYF. In nucleotides, the CDR3 is TGTGCCAGTAGTCTCCGGACTAGCGGGGCCTACGAGCAGTACTTC.

The chain couples TRBV7-2 to TRBJ2-3; D is possibly TRBD1 (5 bases). From germline, CDR1 is SGHTA and CDR2 FQGNSA. Trimming cost V 5 bases and J 7 bases, with 13 bases left between them. This CDR3 has 13 residues. CDR3 sequence: CASSGAGMNTQYF. DNA for the CDR3: TGTGCCAGCAGCGGGGCAGGCATGAATACGCAGTATTTT.

The rearrangement uses TRBV2 and TRBJ2-7, with 8 nucleotides matching TRBD1. Germline CDR1 and CDR2: SNHLY and FYNNEI. This CDR3 has 13 residues. The V segment lost 11 bases and the J segment 6 bases; nucleotides outside the gene matches: 12. The CDR3 region has the DNA TGTGCCGGAACTCGACAGGGGCGACCCGAGCAGTACTTC. This codes for CAGTRQGRPEQYF.

This chain connects TRBV28 to TRBJ2-7; D may be TRBD1 (5 bases). V was shortened by 7 bases and J by 0 bases, with 13 bases between the two germline ends. Germline V CDR1 and CDR2: MDHEN, SYDVKM. This CDR3 has 14 amino acids. CDR3 coding DNA: TGTGCCAGCAACCCGGACATCTACTCCTACGAGCAGTACTTC. Residues: CASNPDIYSYEQYF.

The chain combines TRBV9 with TRBJ2-3; D remains unclear. V lost 0 bases and J 2 bases, leaving 4 bases between the germline ends. The CDR3 contains 13 residues. The V gene's germline CDR1 is SGDLS and CDR2 YYNGEE. CDR3 nucleotides: TGTGCCAGCAGCGTAGCTGTCACAGATACGCAGTATTTT. Translation gives CASSVAVTDTQYF.

This clone was picked up a small number of times. In the same sample, other DNA sequences code for this CDR3. The rearrangement joins TRBV25-1 to TRBJ1-3; D not resolved. V lost 4 bases and J 6 bases, leaving 4 bases between the germline ends. CDR1 and CDR2 (germline): MGHDK, SYGVNS. This CDR3 has 11 amino acids. The CDR3 DNA is TGTGCCAGCAGTGCTCTAAACACCATATATTTT. Translating gives CASSALNTIYF.

This clone was picked up one time. The chain has TRBV2 and TRBJ2-5, with 8 bases that match TRBD2. Germline V CDR1 and CDR2: SNHLY, FYNNEI. This CDR3 has 14 residues. V shed 1 base, J shed 5 bases, and the junction held 3 bases outside the gene matches. CDR3 coding DNA: TGTGCCAGCAGTGAAGTGGGACTAGGGGAGACCCAGTACTTC. Its translation: CASSEVGLGETQYF.

The V gene is TRBV5-1, the J gene TRBJ2-2, with 9 bases that match TRBD2. The CDR3 contains 15 residues. Germline values: CDR1 SGHRS, CDR2 YFSETQ. V was clipped by 1 base and J by 6 bases; unmatched bases: 4. In DNA, the CDR3 is TGCGCCAGCAGCTTGAGACTAGCGGAAGCCGGGGAGCTGTTTTTT. Amino acids: CASSLRLAEAGELFF.

The rearrangement joins TRBV19 to TRBJ1-5; D gene unclear. The V and J ends lost 0 bases and 7 bases respectively, with 13 bases between them. There are 15 residues in the CDR3. The germline CDR1 and CDR2 sequences are LNHDA and SQIVND (reference sequence). The CDR3 nucleotides read TGTGCCAGTAGTATAGACGGCAGCATCGGGCAGCCCCAGCATTTT. Residues: CASSIDGSIGQPQHF.

The chain carries TRBV6-5 and TRBJ1-5; no definite D call. In germline, CDR1 is MNHEY, CDR2 SVGAGI. This CDR3 contains 14 residues. V was pared by 6 bases and J by 6 bases, with 15 bases between. This CDR3 reads CASRNGEATQPQHF. CDR3 coding DNA: TGTGCCAGCAGAAACGGGGAGGCAACTCAGCCCCAGCATTTT.